This T cell receptor beta chain was captured by sequencing in a study of blood T cell repertoires in COVID-19. Turning to the study itself: Some COVID-19 samples were acute and others convalescent; all came from the United States, Italy and Spain.

The CDR3 is 12 amino acids. Trimming shortened V by 0 bases and J by 6 bases, and 5 bases separated the two germline ends. Germline V gene lookup returns CDR1 ENHRY and CDR2 SYGVKD. Produced via immunoSEQ multiplex PCR; TCRdb's table is partial and in-frame only. The sample has hundreds of thousands of clones; about 91% are singletons. The chain is built from TRBV10-3 and TRBJ1-1; D gene unclear. Sequences were obtained from PBMCs or T cells enriched from blood (not recorded which). This TCR was sampled from a woman aged 25 to 39 with acute COVID-19. CDR3 coding DNA: TGTGCCATCAGTGAGTCCGGGTCTGAAGCTTTCTTT. Translating gives CAISESGSEAFF.